This TCR beta chain was obtained from a study of shared clonotypes between healthy human individuals. The CDR3 consists of 16 residues. Unmatched junction bases numbered 4, after V lost 0 bases and J lost 2 bases. Per germline, CDR1 LGHNA and CDR2 YSLEER. Only CD45RO-negative cells positively selected for CCR7 counted as naive CD8 cells, so terminally differentiated effector memory CD45RA+ cells were excluded. Some clones are missing from TCRdb's copy, which holds only in-frame ones; the method was immunoSEQ multiplex PCR. This table has some 2,000,000 clones, less than 95% appearing once. This chain connects TRBV4-3 to TRBJ2-5; 9 nucleotides line up with TRBD1. The receptor was derived from a man in his late teens or twenties in good health. Sequences were obtained from naive CD8+ T cells sorted from blood. CDR3 protein: CASSQDEDRGQETQYF. As DNA, the CDR3 is TGCGCCAGCAGCCAAGATGAGGACAGGGGACAAGAGACCCAGTACTTC.